These 27 T cell receptor beta chains were all obtained from the same sample, sequenced in a study of blood T cell repertoires in COVID-19. Method: immunoSEQ multiplex PCR; TCRdb's copy keeps in-frame clones and lacks some. The sample has about 200,000 clones; more than 75% are singletons. Source material: PBMCs or T cells enriched from blood (not recorded which). Receptors originate from a woman aged 40-49 years with acute COVID-19.

This chain uses TRBV11-2 with TRBJ2-7; tentative D call: TRBD2 (6 bases). The germline gives CDR1 SGHAT, CDR2 FQNNGV. Trimming took off 5 bases at V and 3 bases at J, with 14 bases between the two ends. The CDR3 length is 14 residues. This CDR3 reads CASSGDSGGYEQYF. In DNA form, the CDR3 reads TGTGCCAGCAGCGGGGACTCCGGGGGCTACGAGCAGTACTTC. The variable domain in full, completed from reference TRBV11-2 and TRBJ2-7, reads EAGVAQSPRYKIIEKRQSVAFWCNPISGHATLYWYQQILGQGPKLLIQFQNNGVVDDSQLPKDRFSAERLKGVDSTLKIQPAKLEDSAVYLCASSGDSGGYEQYFGPGTRLTVT.

The V call is TRBV15, the J call TRBJ1-3; 8 bases are shared with TRBD1. The CDR3 has 16 residues. CDR1 is LNHNV and CDR2 is YYDKDF in the germline V gene (reference sequence). V was pared by 0 bases and J by 2 bases, with 3 bases of the junction left unmatched. The CDR3 region has the DNA TGTGCCACCAGCAGAGATGTGACAGGGGCTGGAAACACCATATATTTT. Residues: CATSRDVTGAGNTIYF.

This chain uses TRBV5-1 with TRBJ1-1; D gene uncertain. The CDR3 spans 14 residues. V lost 3 bases and J lost 0, with 9 bases in between. Germline CDR1 and CDR2: SGHRS and YFSETQ. Here the CDR3 DNA reads TGCGCCAGCAGCTCCACTAGTGTGAACACTGAAGCTTTCTTT. Translation: CASSSTSVNTEAFF.

This clone was counted between two and nine times. The chain carries TRBV7-2 and TRBJ1-5; D is unresolved. The V end lost 1 base, the J end lost 7 bases, and 8 bases lay between the germline ends. CDR3 length equals 13 residues. Germline V gives CDR1 SGHTA, CDR2 FQGNSA. The CDR3 region is CASSLGRAQPQHF. In DNA, the CDR3 is TGTGCCAGCAGCTTAGGAAGAGCCCAGCCCCAGCATTTT.

V is TRBV28 and J is TRBJ2-7; no clear D. The CDR3 extends over 11 amino acids. Germline V gives CDR1 MDHEN, CDR2 SYDVKM. V dropped 3 bases and J dropped 6 bases, with 6 bases sitting between them. CDR3: CASSFQVEQYF. CDR3 DNA: TGTGCCAGCAGTTTCCAGGTCGAGCAGTACTTC.

The chain has TRBV13 and TRBJ1-1, with 9 nucleotides matching TRBD1. Unmatched junction bases numbered 12, after V lost 3 bases and J lost 1 base. CDR3 size: 18 residues. Germline V gives CDR1 PRHDT, CDR2 FYEKMQ (reference sequence). Here the CDR3 DNA reads TGTGCCAGCAGCTTTGGGACAGGGCTTATTAGGGCGAACACTGAAGCTTTCTTT. Amino acids: CASSFGTGLIRANTEAFF. Based on the CDR3 plus reference TRBV13 and TRBJ1-1, the full variable domain is AAGVIQSPRHLIKEKRETATLKCYPIPRHDTVYWYQQGPGQDPQFLISFYEKMQSDKGSIPDRFSAQQFSDYHSELNMSSLELGDSALYFCASSFGTGLIRANTEAFFGQGTRLTVV.

The sample holds one count of this clone. CDR3 amino acids: CASSLGQKNEKLFF. The CDR3 DNA reads TGCGCCAGCAGCTTGGGCCAGAAAAATGAAAAACTGTTTTTT. The chain couples TRBV5-1 to TRBJ1-4; no clear D gene. The CDR3 runs 14 residues. Deletions cut 0 bases from V and 5 bases from J, with 8 bases between. Germline-derived CDR1 and CDR2 are SGHRS and YFSETQ.

This chain links TRBV19 with TRBJ1-5, with D possibly TRBD1 on 5 matching bases. The CDR3 is 14 residues long. Germline-derived CDR1 and CDR2 are LNHDA and SQIVND (reference sequence). The V end was cut by 3 bases, the J end by 10 bases, with 16 bases between. CDR3 bases: TGTGCCAGTAGTATTCTAGGGGATCAGCCCCCCCAGCATTTT. This codes for CASSILGDQPPQHF.

This chain uses TRBV7-2 with TRBJ2-5; possible D gene TRBD2, 5 bases. V was trimmed by 2 bases and J by 5 bases, leaving 12 bases between them. The CDR3 spans 14 residues. The germline CDR1 and CDR2 sequences are SGHTA and FQGNSA. Here the CDR3 reads CASSLNRGRETQYF. The DNA of the CDR3 is TGTGCCAGCAGCTTAAATCGAGGGCGGGAGACCCAGTACTTC. Looking up the rest from reference TRBV7-2 and TRBJ2-5 gives the full variable domain: GAGVSQSPSNKVTEKGKDVELRCDPISGHTALYWYRQSLGQGLEFLIYFQGNSAPDKSGLPSDRFSAERTGGSVSTLTIQRTQQEDSAVYLCASSLNRGRETQYFGPGTRLLVL.

The rearrangement links TRBV6-4 to TRBJ1-2; 9 bases match TRBD1. Losses at the gene ends were 2 bases for V and 7 bases for J; bases not matched to a gene: 8. The length of the CDR3 is 15 residues. CDR1 and CDR2 from the germline V gene are MRHNA and SNTAGT. The CDR3 protein is CASSDTSQGAGGYTF. The CDR3 bases are TGTGCCAGCAGTGACACGTCACAGGGGGCCGGTGGCTACACCTTC.

The chain links TRBV6-5 to TRBJ2-7; D uncertain. Germline CDR1 and CDR2: MNHEY and SVGAGI. V lost 0 bases to trimming and J lost 9 bases, with 12 bases between them. The CDR3 runs to 13 residues. This CDR3 is CASSYSMTVGQYF. CDR3 in DNA: TGTGCCAGCAGTTACTCGATGACTGTAGGGCAGTACTTC.

J is TRBJ2-7 and V is TRBV12-5; 7 bases align to TRBD2. V trimming: 6 bases; J trimming: 4 bases; junction bases outside the gene matches: 3. The CDR3 is 12 amino acids. The V gene's germline CDR1 is LGHNT and CDR2 FRNRAP. Here the CDR3 reads CASGTSRYEQYF. In DNA, the CDR3 is TGTGCTAGTGGGACTAGCCGGTACGAGCAGTACTTC.

V is TRBV29-1 and J is TRBJ1-2; D is ambiguous. Germline CDR1 and CDR2: SQVTM and ANQGSEA. Deletions cut 7 bases from V and 0 bases from J, with 6 bases between. The CDR3 spans 11 residues. The CDR3 protein is CSAVANYGYTF. The CDR3 DNA reads as TGCAGCGCCGTAGCTAACTATGGCTACACCTTC.

The V and J genes are TRBV9 and TRBJ1-1; a weak D match, TRBD1 (5 bases). Germline CDR1 SGDLS, CDR2 YYNGEE. Trimming removed 4 bases from V and 6 bases from J, with 19 bases in between. The CDR3 has 15 residues. The CDR3 DNA reads TGTGCCAGCAGCCCCCAGGGAGGCCTTGGCGCTGAAGCTTTCTTT. Amino acids: CASSPQGGLGAEAFF.

The chain links TRBV2 to TRBJ2-3; a possible D gene is TRBD1 (6 bases). The length of the CDR3 is 14 residues. Trimming removed 1 base at V and 3 bases at J, with 8 bases between. Germline assignment: CDR1 SNHLY and CDR2 FYNNEI. This chain's CDR3 is CASSEGTATDTQYF. DNA for the CDR3: TGTGCCAGCAGTGAAGGGACAGCGACAGATACGCAGTATTTT.

This sequence joins TRBV7-2 and TRBJ1-5, with D perhaps matching TRBD1 (5 bases). CDR1 is SGHTA and CDR2 is FQGNSA in the germline V gene. The CDR3 extends over 14 amino acids. The ends were cut back, 4 bases at V and 5 bases at J, with 12 bases in the middle. CDR3 in DNA: TGTGCCAGCAGCTGGGGCGGGAGTGATCAGCCCCAGCATTTT. This translates into CASSWGGSDQPQHF.

This clone was recorded once. The rearrangement joins TRBV27 to TRBJ2-7; TRBD1 might be the D (6 bases). Germline V gene data show CDR1 as MNHEY and CDR2 as SMNVEV (reference sequence). This CDR3 contains 13 residues. The V and J ends lost 10 bases and 4 bases respectively, with 17 bases between them. The CDR3 reads CATQKQGGYEQYF. The CDR3 coding sequence is TGTGCCACCCAGAAACAGGGCGGGTACGAGCAGTACTTC.

On this clone: A much more abundant neighbour one base away suggests this may be a read error. The J gene is TRBJ1-1, the V gene TRBV7-2; D is perhaps TRBD1 (5 bases). This CDR3 region has 13 residues. CDR1 is SGHTA, CDR2 FQGNSA, per germline. Trimming cost V 5 bases and J 1 base, with 8 bases left between them. The CDR3: CASSQGRNTEAFF. The CDR3, as DNA: TGTGCCAGCAGCCAGGGCAGGAACACTGAAGCTTTCTTT.

The genes are TRBV5-6 and TRBJ2-2; D remains ambiguous. With 0 bases removed from V and 6 bases from J, the gap between germline ends came to 9 bases. The CDR3 has 14 residues. The germline V gene encodes CDR1 SGHDT and CDR2 YYEEEE. Here the CDR3 DNA reads TGTGCCAGCAGCTTGGCTGGGCCCCCCGGGGAGCTGTTTTTT. Translation: CASSLAGPPGELFF.

The genes are TRBV9 and TRBJ1-2, with 7 positions matching TRBD1. CDR1 and CDR2 (germline): SGDLS, YYNGEE. With 3 bases clipped from V and 4 bases from J, the junction kept 15 bases outside the gene matches. The CDR3 consists of 17 residues. CDR3 region: CASSAPGQQSQIYGYTF. The CDR3 DNA reads as TGTGCCAGCAGCGCACCGGGACAGCAGTCTCAAATCTATGGCTACACCTTC.

The chain has TRBV4-3 and TRBJ2-7; 7 bases fit TRBD1. J was trimmed by 2 bases and V by 4 bases; bases with no gene match: 11. The germline V gene has CDR1 LGHNA and CDR2 YSLEER. The CDR3 sequence is 16 residues long. The CDR3 region has the DNA TGCGCCAGCAGCCCAGGGCCGTGGGACAGAACCTACGAGCAGTACTTC. It yields the protein CASSPGPWDRTYEQYF.

This chain links TRBV20-1 with TRBJ2-7; D call uncertain. The germline V gene encodes CDR1 DFQATT and CDR2 SNEGSKA (reference sequence). CDR3 length: 10 residues. V lost 8 bases and J 5 bases, leaving 10 bases between the germline ends. The CDR3 spells CSPLSDEQYF. CDR3 DNA: TGCAGTCCCCTAAGCGACGAGCAGTACTTC.

The CDR3: CASSQEAGNDYGYTF. CDR3 in DNA: TGTGCCAGCAGCCAAGAGGCCGGGAACGACTATGGCTACACCTTC. This rearrangement joins TRBV4-2 to TRBJ1-2; D gene ambiguous. CDR1 is LGHNA and CDR2 is YNFKEQ in the germline V gene. There are 15 residues in the CDR3. Trimming took 0 bases from V and 3 from J, leaving 11 bases between them.

This clone appeared a single time. V and J are TRBV20-1 and TRBJ1-1; D is uncertain. This CDR3 spans 14 amino acids. Trimming took 3 bases from V and 1 from J, leaving 12 bases between them. Germline V gene data show CDR1 as DFQATT and CDR2 as SNEGSKA (reference sequence). The CDR3 loop is CSASRAGPNTEAFF. The CDR3 nucleotides read TGCAGTGCTAGTCGGGCGGGTCCGAACACTGAAGCTTTCTTT.

This clone was seen a single time. The chain couples TRBV19 to TRBJ1-4; TRBD1 matches 7 bases. The CDR3 totals 14 residues. The germline CDR1 and CDR2 sequences are LNHDA and SQIVND (reference sequence). Trimming took 4 bases from V and 6 from J; bases not matched to a gene: 5. The CDR3 protein is CASSKDRAHEKLFF. CDR3 bases: TGTGCCAGTAGTAAAGACAGGGCGCATGAAAAACTGTTTTTT.

The rearrangement uses TRBV3-1 (or the pseudogene TRBV3-2) and TRBJ1-3; 9 nucleotides match TRBD1. Germline lookup yields CDR1 LGHDT and CDR2 YNNKEL (reference sequence). The CDR3 runs to 16 residues. V shed 4 bases and J 4 bases; nucleotides not matched to a gene: 8. DNA of the CDR3: TGTGCCAGCAGCCCGGACAGGGGATCGTGGGGAAACACCATATATTTT. Translating gives CASSPDRGSWGNTIYF.

The V and J genes are TRBV7-6 and TRBJ2-3, with a tentative D call TRBD2 (5 bases). This CDR3 has 15 residues. Germline CDR1 is SGHVS and CDR2 is FNYEAQ. V lost 4 bases to trimming and J lost 2 bases, with 13 bases between them. The CDR3 DNA is TGTGCCAGCAGCTGGACGGGATTTCACACAGATACGCAGTATTTT. Its protein is CASSWTGFHTDTQYF.